The 2 T cell receptor beta chains below come from one sample, sequenced in a study of T cell changes during pregnancy in multiple sclerosis. TCRdb keeps only in-frame clones here, not all; method: immunoSEQ multiplex PCR. This sample has under 70,000 clones, with more than 80% found just once. The material sequenced was CD4+ T cells from peripheral blood mononuclear cells, taken after pregnancy. All receptors derive from a female donor in good health, enrolled as a control in a pregnancy study.

The chain links TRBV5-1 to TRBJ2-3, with 12 bases lining up with TRBD2. Germline trimming cut 4 bases from V and 3 bases from J; bases unmatched to any gene: 12. The CDR3 has 18 residues. CDR1 SGHRS and CDR2 YFSETQ come from the germline V gene. CDR3 DNA sequence: TGCGCCAGCAGCCCAAGACTAGCGGGGGCATATTTGACAGATACGCAGTATTTT. This translates into CASSPRLAGAYLTDTQYF.

This clone has a single count. The genes are TRBV7-2 and TRBJ2-5; D possibly corresponds to TRBD2 (5 bases). The germline V and J ends were trimmed by 5 bases and 1 base, with 8 bases remaining between them. CDR3 length: 13 amino acids. Germline loops: CDR1 SGHTA, CDR2 FQGNSA. The CDR3 protein is CASSPGSQETQYF. The CDR3 DNA reads TGTGCCAGCAGCCCGGGGTCCCAAGAGACCCAGTACTTC.